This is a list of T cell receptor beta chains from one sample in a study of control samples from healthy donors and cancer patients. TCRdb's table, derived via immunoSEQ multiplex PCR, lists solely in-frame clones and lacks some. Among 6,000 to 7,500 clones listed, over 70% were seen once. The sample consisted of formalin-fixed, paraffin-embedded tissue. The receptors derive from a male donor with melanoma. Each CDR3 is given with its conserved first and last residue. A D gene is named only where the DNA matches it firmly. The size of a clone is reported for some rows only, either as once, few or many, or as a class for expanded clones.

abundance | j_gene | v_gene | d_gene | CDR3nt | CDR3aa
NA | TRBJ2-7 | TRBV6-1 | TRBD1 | TGTGCCAGCAGTGAATCGCCCGGGACAGCCTACGAGCAGTACTTC | CASSESPGTAYEQYF
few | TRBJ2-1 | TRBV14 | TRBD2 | TGTGCCAGCAGCCAGTCCGGCGGGGGGAACAATGAGCAGTTCTTC | CASSQSGGGNNEQFF
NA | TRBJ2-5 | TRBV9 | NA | TGTGCCAGCAGCGTAGGGGTAGGGAAGGAGACCCAGTACTTC | CASSVGVGKETQYF
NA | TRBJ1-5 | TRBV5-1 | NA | TGCGCCAGCAGCTTGGGGAACAATCAGCCCCAGCATTTT | CASSLGNNQPQHF
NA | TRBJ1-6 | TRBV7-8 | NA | TGTGCCAGCAGCTCGGGACACACGAATTCACCCCTCCACTTT | CASSSGHTNSPLHF
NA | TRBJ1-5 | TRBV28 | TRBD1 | TGTGCCAGCAGCCATGCTAAAACAGGGGTGGGGCAGCCCCAGCATTTT | CASSHAKTGVGQPQHF
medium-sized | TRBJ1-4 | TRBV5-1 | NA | TGCGCCAGCAGCCCCGGCCGTTCCGGGAATGAAAAACTGTTTTTT | CASSPGRSGNEKLFF
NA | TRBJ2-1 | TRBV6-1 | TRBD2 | TGTGCCAGCAGTGAAATATGGGGAGGGTCCGTGGAGCAGTTCTTC | CASSEIWGGSVEQFF
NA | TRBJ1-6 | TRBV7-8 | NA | TGTGCCAGCAGCGACGGCGGATCAGGGTCACCCCTCCACTTT | CASSDGGSGSPLHF
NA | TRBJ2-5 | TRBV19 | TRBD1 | TGTGCCAGTAGTTCGGGACAGAGCTTCCAAGAGACCCAGTACTTC | CASSSGQSFQETQYF
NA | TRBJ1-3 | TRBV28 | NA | TGTGCCAGCAGTTATATAGACAGAGGAAACACCATATATTTT | CASSYIDRGNTIYF
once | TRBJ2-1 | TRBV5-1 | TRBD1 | TGCGCCAGCCGAGCCGGGACAGGGATTTTTAATGAGCAGTTCTTC | CASRAGTGIFNEQFF
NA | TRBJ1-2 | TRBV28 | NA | TGTGCCAGCCTCGCTGGACGGATCTATGGCTACACCTTC | CASLAGRIYGYTF
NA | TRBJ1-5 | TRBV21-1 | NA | TGTGCCAGCAGCATAAAATTTGGCAATCAGCCCCAGCATTTT | CASSIKFGNQPQHF
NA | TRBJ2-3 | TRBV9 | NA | TGTGCCAGCAGCGTAGGTGGAGCCCCCGCGCAGTATTTT | CASSVGGAPAQYF
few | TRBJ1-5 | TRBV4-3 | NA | TGCGCCAGCAGCCAAGAGGCAGGGGTGTATCAGCCCCAGCATTTT | CASSQEAGVYQPQHF
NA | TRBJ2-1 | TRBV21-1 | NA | TGTGCCAGCAGCAAGGGTTGGGTGAGCTCCTACAATGAGCAGTTCTTC | CASSKGWVSSYNEQFF
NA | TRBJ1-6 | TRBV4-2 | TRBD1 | TGTGCCAGCAGCCAAGGAGACAGGGCTGACTCACCCCTCCACTTT | CASSQGDRADSPLHF
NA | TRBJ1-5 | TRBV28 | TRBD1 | TGTGCCAGCAGTACTCGACAGGGCGGCAATCAGCCCCAGCATTTT | CASSTRQGGNQPQHF
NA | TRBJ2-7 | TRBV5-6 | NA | TGTGCCAGCAGCCTAGGGACGACTTACGAGCAGTACTTC | CASSLGTTYEQYF
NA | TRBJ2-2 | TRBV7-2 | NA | TGTGCCAGCAGCTTAGATGGGTTTGTCGGGGAGCTGTTTTTT | CASSLDGFVGELFF
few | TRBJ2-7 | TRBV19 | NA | TGTGCCAGTAGTCCCCTTGGGAGCTCCTACGAGCAGTACTTC | CASSPLGSSYEQYF